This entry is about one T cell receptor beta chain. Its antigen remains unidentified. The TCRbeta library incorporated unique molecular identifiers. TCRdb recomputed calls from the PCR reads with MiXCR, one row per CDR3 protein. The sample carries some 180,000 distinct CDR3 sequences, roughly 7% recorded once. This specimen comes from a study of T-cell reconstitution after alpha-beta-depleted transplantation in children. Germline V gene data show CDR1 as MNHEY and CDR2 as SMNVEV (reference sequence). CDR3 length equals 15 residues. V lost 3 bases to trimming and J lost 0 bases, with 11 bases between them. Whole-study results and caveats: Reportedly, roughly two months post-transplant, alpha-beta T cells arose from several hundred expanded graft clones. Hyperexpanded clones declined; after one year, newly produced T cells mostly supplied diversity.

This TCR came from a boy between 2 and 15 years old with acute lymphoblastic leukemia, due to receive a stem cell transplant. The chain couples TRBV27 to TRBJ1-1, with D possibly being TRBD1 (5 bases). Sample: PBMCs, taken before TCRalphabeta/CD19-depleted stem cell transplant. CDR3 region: CASSLRAGVNTEAFF. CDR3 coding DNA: TGTGCCAGCAGTTTGAGGGCGGGGGTGAACACTGAAGCTTTCTTT.